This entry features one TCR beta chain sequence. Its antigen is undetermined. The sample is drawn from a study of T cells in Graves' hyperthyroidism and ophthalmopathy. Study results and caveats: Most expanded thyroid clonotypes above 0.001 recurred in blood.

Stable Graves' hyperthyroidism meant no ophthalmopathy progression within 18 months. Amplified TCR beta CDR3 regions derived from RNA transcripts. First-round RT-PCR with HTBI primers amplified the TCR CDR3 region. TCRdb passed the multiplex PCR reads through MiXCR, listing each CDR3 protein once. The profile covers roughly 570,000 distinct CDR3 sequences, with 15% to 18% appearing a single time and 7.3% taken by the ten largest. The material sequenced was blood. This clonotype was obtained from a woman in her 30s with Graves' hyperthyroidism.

The CDR3, as DNA: TGCGCCAGCAGCTTGGTTCCGGGGGATCAGCCCCAGCATTTT. Translation: CASSLVPGDQPQHF. The chain joins TRBV5-1 to TRBJ1-5; possible D gene TRBD1, 5 bases. V lost 0 bases to trimming and J lost 5 bases, with 9 bases between them. Germline loops: CDR1 SGHRS, CDR2 YFSETQ. This CDR3 is 14 amino acids long.